This is a list of T cell receptor beta chains from one sample in a study of neoadjuvant anti-PD-1 for oral cavity cancer. Measured with immunoSEQ multiplex PCR; TCRdb has only the in-frame clones, and not every one. The data hold approximately 83,000 clones, with roughly 80% observed a single time. Sequenced here: PBMCs, sampled before nivolumab (anti-PD-1) treatment. These receptors came from a person between 40 and 79 years old with oral cavity squamous cell carcinoma. The CDR3 runs from the conserved cysteine through the conserved F or W. D genes are given only for firm matches. Size is stated for part of the rows, as once, few or many counts, or as a class when the clone is expanded.

V gene: TRBV5-1; D gene: TRBD2; CDR3 length: 15; J gene: TRBJ2-7; clone size: -; CDR3 DNA: TGCGCCAGCAGCTCACTAGCGGGAGGGCTTGTCGAGCAGTACTTC; CDR3 protein: CASSSLAGGLVEQYF
V gene: TRBV7-7; D gene: TRBD2; CDR3 length: 16; J gene: TRBJ2-1; clone size: -; CDR3 DNA: TGTGCTAGCAGCTTGGGAGGACTAGCGGGAGTGGGGGAGCAGTTCTTC; CDR3 protein: CASSLGGLAGVGEQFF
V gene: TRBV19; D gene: -; CDR3 length: 13; J gene: TRBJ1-2; clone size: -; CDR3 DNA: TGTGCCAGTAGTATAGGGACTGCCTATGGCTACACCTTC; CDR3 protein: CASSIGTAYGYTF
V gene: TRBV11-2; D gene: TRBD2; CDR3 length: 18; J gene: TRBJ2-1; clone size: -; CDR3 DNA: TGTGCCAGCAGCTCCCAGGGACTAGCGGGAGGAAGGCGAAATGAGCAGTTCTTC; CDR3 protein: CASSSQGLAGGRRNEQFF
V gene: TRBV30; D gene: TRBD2; CDR3 length: 17; J gene: TRBJ2-1; clone size: -; CDR3 DNA: TGTGCCTGGAGTGTCGCCTTCGGTGGCGGGAGGTCGGATGAGCAGTTCTTC; CDR3 protein: CAWSVAFGGGRSDEQFF
V gene: TRBV25-1; D gene: -; CDR3 length: 13; J gene: TRBJ2-2; clone size: -; CDR3 DNA: TGTGCCAGCTTACCCTCGAACACCGGGGAGCTGTTTTTT; CDR3 protein: CASLPSNTGELFF
V gene: TRBV5-1; D gene: TRBD1; CDR3 length: 14; J gene: TRBJ1-2; clone size: once; CDR3 DNA: TGCGCCAGCAGAAAGGGGGGACAGGAGGGTGGCTACACCTTC; CDR3 protein: CASRKGGQEGGYTF
V gene: TRBV11-3; D gene: -; CDR3 length: 12; J gene: TRBJ2-1; clone size: -; CDR3 DNA: TGTGCCAGCAGCTTAGTAGGCAGTGAGCAGTTCTTC; CDR3 protein: CASSLVGSEQFF
V gene: TRBV30; D gene: -; CDR3 length: 13; J gene: TRBJ1-2; clone size: -; CDR3 DNA: TGTGCCTGGAGTGGGGGGCGGACAGTCGGCTACACCTTC; CDR3 protein: CAWSGGRTVGYTF
V gene: TRBV7-8; D gene: TRBD1; CDR3 length: 13; J gene: TRBJ1-2; clone size: many; CDR3 DNA: TGTGCCAGCAGCTTGACAGGGGACTATGGCTACACCTTC; CDR3 protein: CASSLTGDYGYTF
V gene: TRBV2; D gene: -; CDR3 length: 14; J gene: TRBJ2-2; clone size: -; CDR3 DNA: TGTGCCAGCAGTGTCGGCGGGAACACCGGGGAGCTGTTTTTT; CDR3 protein: CASSVGGNTGELFF
V gene: TRBV5-4; D gene: -; CDR3 length: 14; J gene: TRBJ1-2; clone size: -; CDR3 DNA: TGTGCCAGCAGCTTTTCCGACAGCCAAGGTGGCTACACCTTC; CDR3 protein: CASSFSDSQGGYTF
V gene: TRBV6-4; D gene: TRBD2; CDR3 length: 15; J gene: TRBJ2-3; clone size: -; CDR3 DNA: TGTGCCAGCAGTGACGGCGTAGCGGGAGTAGATACGCAGTATTTT; CDR3 protein: CASSDGVAGVDTQYF
V gene: TRBV5-1; D gene: -; CDR3 length: 13; J gene: TRBJ1-1; clone size: -; CDR3 DNA: TGCGCCAGCAGCATCGGGACAATTCCTGAAGCTTTCTTT; CDR3 protein: CASSIGTIPEAFF
V gene: TRBV30; D gene: -; CDR3 length: 13; J gene: TRBJ1-2; clone size: -; CDR3 DNA: TGTGCCTGGAGCAACGGCAGGACCTATGGCTACACCTTC; CDR3 protein: CAWSNGRTYGYTF
V gene: TRBV5-1; D gene: -; CDR3 length: 13; J gene: TRBJ2-3; clone size: -; CDR3 DNA: TGCGCCAGCAGCTTGGTGGGCGCGGATACGCAGTATTTT; CDR3 protein: CASSLVGADTQYF
V gene: TRBV11-2; D gene: TRBD1; CDR3 length: 17; J gene: TRBJ1-1; clone size: -; CDR3 DNA: TGTGCCAGCAGCAAAGAACCCGGGACAGGGATCGGCACTGAAGCTTTCTTT; CDR3 protein: CASSKEPGTGIGTEAFF
V gene: TRBV2; D gene: -; CDR3 length: 13; J gene: TRBJ1-1; clone size: -; CDR3 DNA: TGTGCCAGCAGAATACAGAGAAACACTGAAGCTTTCTTT; CDR3 protein: CASRIQRNTEAFF
V gene: TRBV6-1; D gene: -; CDR3 length: 14; J gene: TRBJ2-7; clone size: -; CDR3 DNA: TGTGCCAGCAGTGAAGCAGGGACCACCTACGAGCAGTACTTC; CDR3 protein: CASSEAGTTYEQYF
V gene: TRBV6-1; D gene: -; CDR3 length: 16; J gene: TRBJ2-7; clone size: -; CDR3 DNA: TGTGCCAGCAGTGTAAGTTTCGGGACGGTAAGCTACGAGCAGTACTTC; CDR3 protein: CASSVSFGTVSYEQYF
V gene: TRBV6-6; D gene: TRBD2; CDR3 length: 14; J gene: TRBJ2-1; clone size: -; CDR3 DNA: TGTGCCAGCAGCCTGACTAGCGGGAGGGATGAGCAGTTCTTC; CDR3 protein: CASSLTSGRDEQFF
V gene: TRBV7-2; D gene: TRBD1; CDR3 length: 13; J gene: TRBJ2-2; clone size: -; CDR3 DNA: TGTGCCAGCAGCCAGACAGGGTCCGGGGAGCTGTTTTTT; CDR3 protein: CASSQTGSGELFF
V gene: TRBV7-9; D gene: TRBD1; CDR3 length: 16; J gene: TRBJ2-2; clone size: -; CDR3 DNA: TGTGCCAGCAGCCCGGGGACAGGGGGAATGGCCGGGGAGCTGTTTTTT; CDR3 protein: CASSPGTGGMAGELFF
V gene: TRBV27; D gene: -; CDR3 length: 16; J gene: TRBJ1-2; clone size: -; CDR3 DNA: TGTGCCAGCAGGCTCAACGCCTTTCAGAGTTCCTATGGCTACACCTTC; CDR3 protein: CASRLNAFQSSYGYTF
V gene: TRBV9; D gene: TRBD1; CDR3 length: 14; J gene: TRBJ1-1; clone size: -; CDR3 DNA: TGTGCCAGCAGCGTGGATCAGGGGGGGACTGAAGCTTTCTTT; CDR3 protein: CASSVDQGGTEAFF
V gene: TRBV2; D gene: -; CDR3 length: 15; J gene: TRBJ1-5; clone size: few; CDR3 DNA: TGTGCCAGCAGTGAACCTGGGCCATCCAATCAGCCCCAGCATTTT; CDR3 protein: CASSEPGPSNQPQHF
V gene: TRBV2; D gene: -; CDR3 length: 14; J gene: TRBJ2-1; clone size: few; CDR3 DNA: TGTGCCAGCAGTCCTGGGGGCGGGATAAACGAGCAGTTCTTC; CDR3 protein: CASSPGGGINEQFF
V gene: TRBV7-9; D gene: -; CDR3 length: 12; J gene: TRBJ2-2; clone size: -; CDR3 DNA: TGTGCCAGCAGCTTTCCCACCGGGGAGCTGTTTTTT; CDR3 protein: CASSFPTGELFF
V gene: TRBV2; D gene: -; CDR3 length: 13; J gene: TRBJ1-5; clone size: few; CDR3 DNA: TGTGCCAGCAGCCGCCGAGGTGATCAGCCCCAGCATTTT; CDR3 protein: CASSRRGDQPQHF
V gene: TRBV5-1; D gene: -; CDR3 length: 16; J gene: TRBJ2-5; clone size: -; CDR3 DNA: TGCGCCAGCAGCTTGGGGACTAAGCCCGCGCAAGAGACCCAGTACTTC; CDR3 protein: CASSLGTKPAQETQYF
V gene: TRBV5-1; D gene: -; CDR3 length: 13; J gene: TRBJ1-1; clone size: -; CDR3 DNA: TGCGCCAGCGCTCCCCATTCGAACACTGAAGCTTTCTTT; CDR3 protein: CASAPHSNTEAFF
V gene: TRBV6-5; D gene: -; CDR3 length: 13; J gene: TRBJ2-1; clone size: once; CDR3 DNA: TGTGCCAGCAGTTACGTGGACTACAATGAGCAGTTCTTC; CDR3 protein: CASSYVDYNEQFF
V gene: TRBV28; D gene: -; CDR3 length: 14; J gene: TRBJ1-5; clone size: -; CDR3 DNA: TGTGCCAGCAGTTTACTAGGTGGCAATCAGCCCCAGCATTTT; CDR3 protein: CASSLLGGNQPQHF
V gene: TRBV21-1; D gene: -; CDR3 length: 16; J gene: TRBJ2-7; clone size: -; CDR3 DNA: TGTGCCAGCAGCAAAGTAACTAGTCGGTTTTGGTACGAGCAGTACTTC; CDR3 protein: CASSKVTSRFWYEQYF
V gene: TRBV6-5; D gene: -; CDR3 length: 12; J gene: TRBJ1-2; clone size: -; CDR3 DNA: TGTGCCAGCAGTACTTCAGCCCAGGGCTACACCTTC; CDR3 protein: CASSTSAQGYTF
V gene: TRBV9; D gene: -; CDR3 length: 8; J gene: TRBJ1-5; clone size: -; CDR3 DNA: TGTGCCAGCCCCCCCCAGCATTTT; CDR3 protein: CASPPQHF
V gene: TRBV19; D gene: TRBD1; CDR3 length: 14; J gene: TRBJ2-5; clone size: -; CDR3 DNA: TGTGCCAGTAGTATCCAGGGGGCCCAAGAGACCCAGTACTTC; CDR3 protein: CASSIQGAQETQYF
V gene: TRBV5-4; D gene: TRBD1; CDR3 length: 16; J gene: TRBJ2-6; clone size: -; CDR3 DNA: TGTGCCAGCAGCGCGACAGGGGGCTCTGGGGCCAACGTCCTGACTTTC; CDR3 protein: CASSATGGSGANVLTF
V gene: TRBV6-1; D gene: -; CDR3 length: 14; J gene: TRBJ1-5; clone size: -; CDR3 DNA: TGTGCCAGCAGTGAAGGGGACAGCAATCAGCCCCAGCATTTT; CDR3 protein: CASSEGDSNQPQHF
V gene: TRBV2; D gene: -; CDR3 length: 12; J gene: TRBJ1-1; clone size: -; CDR3 DNA: TGTGCCAGCAACGGGGCAGGGACTGAAGCTTTCTTT; CDR3 protein: CASNGAGTEAFF
V gene: TRBV5-1; D gene: -; CDR3 length: 11; J gene: TRBJ2-2; clone size: -; CDR3 DNA: TGCGCCAGCAGGGACACCGGGGAGCTGTTTTTT; CDR3 protein: CASRDTGELFF
V gene: TRBV6-1; D gene: -; CDR3 length: 12; J gene: TRBJ1-1; clone size: -; CDR3 DNA: TGTGCCAGCGGACGTGGACCTACACAAGCTTTCTTT; CDR3 protein: CASGRGPTQAFF
V gene: TRBV7-6; D gene: TRBD1; CDR3 length: 15; J gene: TRBJ2-4; clone size: -; CDR3 DNA: TGTGCCAGCAGCCCTCCCGGACAGGGTAGTGACATTCAGTACTTC; CDR3 protein: CASSPPGQGSDIQYF